One sample yielded the 14 T cell receptor beta chains listed below, sequenced in a study of PD-1 blockade in classical Hodgkin lymphoma. Only in-frame clones appear in the TCRdb table, and some are missing; sequencing was by immunoSEQ multiplex PCR. Of tens of thousands of clones in the sample, approximately 94% were seen once. Time point: newly diagnosed, previously untreated cHL patient sample. Sample: peripheral blood mononuclear cells (PBMCs). Receptor source: a human donor with classical Hodgkin lymphoma.

The chain links TRBV7-9 to TRBJ2-7, with 9 bases aligning to TRBD1. CDR1 and CDR2 from the germline V gene are SEHNR and FQNEAQ (reference sequence). The CDR3 sequence is 15 residues long. V lost 1 base and J lost 3; bases outside the gene matches: 4. The CDR3 is CASSLVQGAYYEQYF. CDR3 DNA: TGTGCCAGCAGCTTAGTACAGGGGGCTTACTACGAGCAGTACTTC.

V usage is TRBV5-6 and J usage is TRBJ2-5; tentative D call: TRBD1 (6 bases). The CDR3 is 13 residues long. CDR1 and CDR2 (germline): SGHDT, YYEEEE. V lost 5 bases, J lost 1 base, and 9 bases lay in between. The CDR3 loop reads CASRGAVQETQYF. In nucleotides, the CDR3 is TGTGCCAGCAGGGGGGCGGTCCAAGAGACCCAGTACTTC.

This clone was observed a handful of times. V is TRBV6-1 and J is TRBJ2-2, with 10 bases that match TRBD1. The J segment lost 2 bases and the V segment lost 4 bases, leaving 4 bases of the junction unmatched. CDR3 length: 16 amino acids. The germline V gene has CDR1 MNHNS and CDR2 SASEGT. The CDR3 region is CASSGDRGDNTGELFF. In DNA form, the CDR3 reads TGTGCCAGCAGTGGGGACAGGGGCGATAACACCGGGGAGCTGTTTTTT.

The J gene is TRBJ2-3, the V gene TRBV7-2; D may be TRBD1 or TRBD2 (6 bases each). Trimming took off 1 base at V and 2 bases at J, with 13 bases between the two ends. Germline lookup yields CDR1 SGHTA and CDR2 FQGNSA. The CDR3 is 16 residues long. CDR3 amino acids: CASSLVGGPNTDTQYF. The DNA for the CDR3 is TGTGCCAGCAGCTTAGTAGGGGGGCCCAACACAGATACGCAGTATTTT.

As DNA, the CDR3 is TGCGCCAGCAGCTCCCGACAGAGTCTGATGAACACTGAAGCTTTCTTT. It encodes CASSSRQSLMNTEAFF. V and J are TRBV5-1 and TRBJ1-1; D is possibly TRBD1 (5 bases). The germline V and J ends were trimmed by 3 bases and 0 bases, with 15 bases remaining between them. The CDR3 is made up of 16 amino acids. Germline CDR1 SGHRS, CDR2 YFSETQ.

In its sample, this clone was seen once. The gene calls are TRBV7-9 and TRBJ2-7, with D unclear. Germline V gene data show CDR1 as SEHNR and CDR2 as FQNEAQ (reference sequence). The CDR3 totals 15 residues. Trimming left V 4 bases short and J 3 bases short, with 16 bases between. The CDR3 sequence is CASSSPESPDYEQYF. The CDR3 DNA follows: TGTGCCAGCAGCTCCCCAGAGTCTCCGGACTACGAGCAGTACTTC.

To note about this clone: Other DNA sequences in the same sample also yield this CDR3. The chain couples TRBV2 to TRBJ1-5, with a tentative D call TRBD1 (5 bases). CDR1 is SNHLY, CDR2 FYNNEI, per germline. CDR3 length: 14 amino acids. Between the trimmed V and J ends, which lost 5 bases and 0 bases, there was a span of 8 bases. DNA for the CDR3: TGTGCCAGCAGTAGACAGTATAGCAATCAGCCCCAGCATTTT. Translating gives CASSRQYSNQPQHF.

This clone has just one count. This chain joins TRBV10-1 and TRBJ2-2; D uncertain. Germline V lookup: CDR1 WNHNN, CDR2 SYGVQD (reference sequence). V lost 6 bases and J lost 4, with 9 bases in between. The CDR3 contains 13 residues. CDR3 in amino acids: CASSSSITGELFF. The DNA for the CDR3 is TGCGCCAGCAGCAGTAGTATCACCGGGGAGCTGTTTTTT.

V and J are TRBV10-3 and TRBJ2-7, with 9 bases that match TRBD2. Germline V gives CDR1 ENHRY, CDR2 SYGVKD. V shed 4 bases and J 1 base; nucleotides not matched to a gene: 5. The CDR3 has 15 amino acids. As DNA, the CDR3 is TGTGCCATCAGTGTTAGCGGGGGCCTTTCCTACGAGCAGTACTTC. Translated, it gives CAISVSGGLSYEQYF.

The chain employs TRBV9 and TRBJ2-1, with D maybe TRBD1 (5 bases). With 6 bases removed from V and 6 bases from J, the gap between germline ends came to 16 bases. This CDR3 contains 14 residues. Germline V gene lookup returns CDR1 SGDLS and CDR2 YYNGEE. The CDR3, as DNA: TGTGCCAGCACCCGTTACTCTAGGGGCAATGAGCAGTTCTTC. Translated, it gives CASTRYSRGNEQFF.

The gene calls are TRBV18 and TRBJ2-2, with unresolved D. There are 16 residues in the CDR3. CDR1 KGHSH and CDR2 LQKENI come from the germline V gene. Trimming took off 3 bases at V and 0 bases at J, with 11 bases between the two ends. This CDR3 is CASSPITASNTGELFF. In DNA form, the CDR3 reads TGTGCCAGCTCACCGATTACAGCGTCGAACACCGGGGAGCTGTTTTTT.

The genes are TRBV27 and TRBJ2-2, with D tentatively TRBD1 (6 bases). This CDR3 has 14 residues. Germline CDR1 and CDR2: MNHEY and SMNVEV (reference sequence). V lost 6 bases, J lost 3 bases, and 11 bases lay in between. CDR3 nucleotide sequence: TGTGCCAGCAGAACAGGGACGTACACCGGGGAGCTGTTTTTT. Residues: CASRTGTYTGELFF.

The J gene is TRBJ1-1, the V gene TRBV6-5; TRBD1 matches 9 bases. The CDR3 sequence is 13 residues long. Germline CDR1 MNHEY, CDR2 SVGAGI. Trimming at V came to 4 bases and at J to 4 bases, leaving 1 base not matched to a gene. CDR3 DNA: TGTGCCAGCAGTTCGACAGGGGGCACTGAAGCTTTCTTT. Protein product: CASSSTGGTEAFF.

The chain has TRBV10-3 and TRBJ2-2; 7 bases are shared with TRBD2. The CDR3 is 16 amino acids. Germline trimming cut 3 bases from V and 1 base from J; bases unmatched to any gene: 5. Germline V gives CDR1 ENHRY, CDR2 SYGVKD. The CDR3 DNA reads as TGTGCCATCAGTGAAATCCCGGGGGGGAACACCGGGGAGCTGTTTTTT. Its protein product is CAISEIPGGNTGELFF.